This paragraph reports one T cell receptor (beta chain). What it binds is unknown. The libraries of TRB cDNA were prepared using 5' RACE with UMI labels. TCRdb re-called the 5' RACE reads and catalogs CDR3 proteins one per entry, DNA excluded. This repertoire includes about 89,000 distinct CDR3 sequences. The data were obtained in a study of CXCR3-negative and CXCR3-positive naive CD8 T cells. General study points: In cryopreserved cells, CXCR3 expression partially decreased, and fresh PBMCs were used in most assays. Memory cells differed in TRBV-TRBJ usage, but naive CXCR3-negative and CXCR3-positive cells had similar usage. Memory CD8+ cells showed much lower diversity, while both naive subsets displayed comparably high diversity. CXCR3-expressing naive cells carried TRB CDR3s more hydrophobic than those of CXCR3-negative naive cells. Because surface CD5 did not distinguish the naive subsets, TCR strength was inferred from TRB CDR3 properties.

Germline assignment: CDR1 MGHRA and CDR2 YSYEKL. The CDR3 consists of 15 residues. Sequenced material: naive CXCR3+ CD8+ T cells from blood. Subset in this sample: CD45RO-CCR7+CD27+CD95- naive CD8+ T cells expressing CXCR3 (TNR3+). The clonotype originates from a human donor in good health. Some clones in this sample may be carry-over from other donors' samples. The V call is TRBV4-1, the J call TRBJ1-1; TCRdb calls TRBD1, which cannot be checked without DNA. The CDR3 sequence: CASSQPGTTNTEAFF.